One sample yielded the 28 T cell receptor beta chains listed below, sequenced in a study of blood T cell repertoires in COVID-19. Clones were sequenced by immunoSEQ multiplex PCR, and TCRdb holds only the in-frame ones, with some missing. In the table there are roughly 41,000 clones, 70% to 90% of which are singletons. The sample taken for sequencing was peripheral blood. The receptors originated from a man aged 60 to 69 with acute or convalescent COVID-19.

This chain links TRBV27 with TRBJ1-4; 7 nucleotides agree with TRBD1. After removal of 4 bases from V and 4 bases from J, the junction contained 3 bases not matched to a gene. The CDR3 totals 14 residues. CDR1 is MNHEY and CDR2 is SMNVEV in the germline V gene (reference sequence). This CDR3 is CASSSGQLNEKLFF. CDR3 sequence (DNA): TGTGCCAGCAGTTCGGGACAGCTTAATGAAAAACTGTTTTTT.

The chain recombines TRBV5-1 with TRBJ1-1; TRBD1 matches at 7 bases. From germline, CDR1 is SGHRS and CDR2 YFSETQ. CDR3 length: 12 amino acids. Trimming took 4 bases from V and 13 from J; bases not matched to a gene: 10. The CDR3 DNA sequence: TGCGCCAGCAGCCGCACAGGGGACCACGGTTTCTTT. Its translation is CASSRTGDHGFF.

This clone appeared once. V is TRBV24-1 and J is TRBJ2-2; TRBD1 matches at 8 bases. Trimming at V came to 4 bases and at J to 0 bases, leaving 9 bases not matched to a gene. This CDR3 region has 18 residues. Germline V gene sequence: CDR1 KGHDR, CDR2 SFDVKD. CDR3: CATSDSPGQASNTGELFF. The CDR3 coding sequence is TGTGCCACCAGTGACTCTCCGGGACAGGCGTCGAACACCGGGGAGCTGTTTTTT.

The chain recombines TRBV5-4 with TRBJ2-7, with TRBD1 as a possible D gene (6 bases). The germline V gene has CDR1 SGHNT and CDR2 YYREEE (reference sequence). V lost 0 bases and J 6 bases, leaving 16 bases between the germline ends. The CDR3 consists of 15 residues. CDR3 residues: CASSLAGQGMVEQYF. For the CDR3, the DNA is TGTGCCAGCAGCTTGGCCGGTCAGGGGATGGTCGAGCAGTACTTC.

This rearrangement joins TRBV19 to TRBJ2-6, with D possibly being TRBD2 (6 bases). The CDR3 extends over 17 amino acids. The V gene lost 3 bases and the J gene lost 0 bases, with 12 bases spanning the gap. CDR1 is LNHDA and CDR2 is SQIVND in the germline V gene (reference sequence). CDR3 nucleotide sequence: TGTGCCAGTAGTATTTACGGACTACCCTCTGGGGCCAACGTCCTGACTTTC. It codes for CASSIYGLPSGANVLTF.

The chain links TRBV7-3 to TRBJ2-1, with TRBD1 matching 8 bases. The CDR3 length is 15 residues. Germline CDR1 SGHTA, CDR2 FQGTGA. Trimming took 2 bases from V and 6 from J; bases not matched to a gene: 6. CDR3 DNA: TGTGCCAGCAGCTTAGAGACAGGGGCTCCCAATGAGCAGTTCTTC. This sequence encodes CASSLETGAPNEQFF.

This clone was detected only a few times. The CDR3 DNA sequence: TGTGCCAGTAGTAGCACTAGCGGGGGAGACACAGATACGCAGTATTTT. Its protein is CASSSTSGGDTDTQYF. The chain uses TRBV19 and TRBJ2-3, with 11 nucleotides matching TRBD2. The J segment lost 2 bases and the V segment lost 4 bases, leaving 5 bases of the junction unmatched. Germline-derived CDR1 and CDR2 are LNHDA and SQIVND (reference sequence). CDR3 length: 16 amino acids.

The chain employs TRBV24-1 and TRBJ1-1; 10 nucleotides agree with TRBD1. The CDR3 is 15 amino acids. The trim removed 5 bases at V and 6 bases at J, leaving 8 bases unmatched. The V gene's germline CDR1 is KGHDR and CDR2 SFDVKD. This CDR3 reads CATSGGQGGKPEAFF. CDR3 in DNA: TGTGCCACCAGTGGCGGACAGGGGGGGAAGCCTGAAGCTTTCTTT.

The CDR3 DNA sequence: TGTGCCAGCGGAGGAGTGGCGAACACCGGGGAGCTGTTTTTT. Translation gives CASGGVANTGELFF. The chain couples TRBV5-4 to TRBJ2-2, with D maybe TRBD2 (5 bases). Between the trimmed V and J ends, which lost 7 bases and 0 bases, there was a span of 10 bases. The CDR3 consists of 14 residues. The germline CDR1 and CDR2 sequences are SGHNT and YYREEE (reference sequence).

This chain links TRBV6-2 or TRBV6-3 with TRBJ2-1, with a weak D call TRBD2 (5 bases). The germline gives CDR1 MNHEY, CDR2 SVGEGT. The V end was cut by 5 bases, the J end by 12 bases, with 17 bases between. This CDR3 region has 13 residues. The CDR3 nucleotides are TGTGCCAGCAGTCCCCGAGCGTCGGGGTGGCAGTTCTTC. Translation gives CASSPRASGWQFF.

J is TRBJ1-6 and V is TRBV6-5; 9 positions match TRBD1. V gave up 7 bases and J gave up 8 bases; unmatched junction bases: 9. This CDR3 contains 15 residues. The germline gives CDR1 MNHEY, CDR2 SVGAGI. CDR3 region: CASTERGQGYSPLHF. CDR3 sequence (DNA): TGTGCCAGCACCGAAAGGGGACAGGGTTATTCACCCCTCCACTTT.

The genes are TRBV11-3 and TRBJ1-1; D is unresolved. In germline, CDR1 is SGHNT, CDR2 YENEEA. CDR3 length: 15 residues. V lost 1 base and J lost 4, with 13 bases in between. The CDR3 here is CASSLGTAGSTEAFF. The CDR3 nucleotides read TGTGCCAGCAGCTTAGGAACCGCGGGCAGCACTGAAGCTTTCTTT.

The chain uses TRBV19 and TRBJ1-2; no definite D call. The CDR3 length is 13 residues. V was clipped by 3 bases and J by 7 bases, with 12 bases between them. Per germline, CDR1 LNHDA and CDR2 SQIVND (reference sequence). CDR3 region: CASSMKYSSGYTF. The CDR3 DNA follows: TGTGCCAGTAGTATGAAGTACTCAAGTGGCTACACCTTC.

A single count supports this clone. This chain links TRBV6-5 with TRBJ1-1, with unresolved D. The CDR3 has 15 amino acids. The V gene's germline CDR1 is MNHEY and CDR2 SVGAGI. The V gene lost 6 bases and the J gene lost 1 base, with 15 bases spanning the gap. This CDR3 reads CASSQPQAGNTEAFF. The CDR3 DNA reads as TGTGCCAGCAGCCAGCCCCAGGCAGGGAACACTGAAGCTTTCTTT.

This chain connects TRBV3-1 (or the pseudogene TRBV3-2) to TRBJ2-3, with 10 bases aligning to TRBD1. V lost 1 base and J lost 8; bases outside the gene matches: 6. This CDR3 spans 15 amino acids. CDR1 LGHDT and CDR2 YNNKEL come from the germline V gene (reference sequence). The CDR3 spells CASSQGTGTGVTQYF. The DNA of the CDR3 is TGTGCCAGCAGCCAAGGGACCGGGACAGGGGTTACGCAGTATTTT.

This chain links TRBV10-3 with TRBJ1-5; 7 bases map to TRBD1. Germline V CDR1 and CDR2: ENHRY, SYGVKD. V lost 0 bases, J lost 3 bases, and 2 bases stayed unmatched. The CDR3 totals 15 residues. The chain's CDR3 is CAISESGQSNQPQHF. The CDR3 coding sequence is TGTGCCATCAGTGAGTCGGGACAGTCCAATCAGCCCCAGCATTTT.

This chain connects TRBV29-1 to TRBJ2-7; TRBD1 matches 7 bases. Per the germline V gene, CDR1 is SQVTM and CDR2 is ANQGSEA. Trimming cost V 4 bases and J 6 bases; bases outside gene matches: 6. The CDR3 covers 12 residues. The CDR3 protein is CSVVWDSSEQYF. The CDR3 coding sequence is TGCAGCGTTGTCTGGGACAGCTCCGAGCAGTACTTC.

The chain is built from TRBV7-2 and TRBJ1-2, with 8 positions matching TRBD1. Germline V gene data show CDR1 as SGHTA and CDR2 as FQGNSA. With V trimmed by 5 bases and J by 3 bases, 14 bases remained unmatched. The CDR3 is made up of 17 amino acids. The CDR3 region has the DNA TGTGCCAGCAGCCCGTGGACAGGGAGGGCCCAACACTATGGCTACACCTTC. This sequence encodes CASSPWTGRAQHYGYTF.

This chain joins TRBV30 and TRBJ2-7, with D tentatively TRBD2 (5 bases). V was cut by 0 bases and J by 3 bases, with 18 bases left in between. The CDR3 spans 16 residues. CDR1 is GTSNPN and CDR2 is SVGIG in the germline V gene (reference sequence). The CDR3 nucleotides are TGTGCCTGGAGTGTTAGCGCAGCCTTGATTGGCTACGAGCAGTACTTC. This sequence encodes CAWSVSAALIGYEQYF.

In its sample, this clone was seen once. The genes are TRBV7-8 and TRBJ1-1; no definite D call. This CDR3 has 13 amino acids. Trimming took off 1 base at V and 3 bases at J, with 6 bases between the two ends. CDR1 and CDR2 from the germline V gene are SGHVS and FQNEAQ. CDR3 nucleotides: TGTGCCAGCAGCTTAGTAGGAGACACTGAAGCTTTCTTT. Protein product: CASSLVGDTEAFF.

The chain couples TRBV5-4 to TRBJ1-1; possible D gene TRBD1, 6 bases. This CDR3 region has 14 residues. Germline-derived CDR1 and CDR2 are SGHNT and YYREEE (reference sequence). Between the trimmed V and J ends, which lost 4 bases and 1 base, there was a span of 11 bases. CDR3 nucleotide sequence: TGTGCCAGCAGCCCGCGACAGGAGAACACTGAAGCTTTCTTT. Its translation is CASSPRQENTEAFF.

The chain combines TRBV27 with TRBJ2-1, with TRBD2 identical over 7 bases. Trimming at V came to 3 bases and at J to 2 bases, leaving 4 bases not matched to a gene. The germline V gene encodes CDR1 MNHEY and CDR2 SMNVEV (reference sequence). The CDR3 runs to 15 residues. The CDR3 reads CASSLGGGTYNEQFF. In DNA form, the CDR3 reads TGTGCCAGCAGTTTGGGCGGGGGAACCTACAATGAGCAGTTCTTC.

Worth noting for this clone: Different DNA sequences within this sample yield the same CDR3. V gene TRBV6-1 combines with J gene TRBJ1-2; TRBD1 might be the D (5 bases). Germline assignment: CDR1 MNHNS and CDR2 SASEGT. V lost 3 bases and J lost 8, with 10 bases in between. The CDR3 runs 12 residues. This CDR3 is CASSDRVGGYTF. CDR3 in DNA: TGTGCCAGCAGTGACAGGGTAGGCGGCTACACCTTC.

The chain couples TRBV2 to TRBJ1-1; D possibly corresponds to TRBD1 (6 bases). The V end was cut by 6 bases, the J end by 1 base, with 15 bases between. This CDR3 spans 15 amino acids. CDR1 and CDR2 (germline): SNHLY, FYNNEI. CDR3 amino acids: CASRYVTGPNTEAFF. CDR3 bases: TGTGCCAGCAGATACGTGACAGGCCCGAACACTGAAGCTTTCTTT.

This clone was picked up one time. The chain carries TRBV6-6 and TRBJ1-2; the D is unclear. The CDR3 runs 15 residues. Germline V CDR1 and CDR2: MNHNY, SVGAGI (reference sequence). Trimming cost V 2 bases and J 0 bases, with 10 bases left between them. CDR3 DNA: TGTGCCAGCAGTTACAGCGATAACACTAACTATGGCTACACCTTC. It yields the protein CASSYSDNTNYGYTF.

V usage is TRBV15 and J usage is TRBJ2-5; tentative D call: TRBD2 (6 bases). Between the trimmed V and J ends, which lost 5 bases and 4 bases, there was a span of 14 bases. The CDR3 contains 14 residues. Germline V gene sequence: CDR1 LNHNV, CDR2 YYDKDF (reference sequence). CDR3: CATSPMGGGETQYF. The CDR3 nucleotides are TGTGCCACCAGCCCGATGGGAGGCGGAGAGACCCAGTACTTC.

This chain links TRBV18 with TRBJ1-3, with 9 bases matching TRBD1. CDR1 is KGHSH and CDR2 is LQKENI in the germline V gene. The CDR3 loop spans 14 amino acids. V gave up 3 bases and J gave up 6 bases; unmatched junction bases: 3. CDR3 nucleotides: TGTGCCAGCTCACCGGGACAGGGACCAAACACCATATATTTT. Residues: CASSPGQGPNTIYF.

This rearrangement joins TRBV2 to TRBJ1-2; the match to TRBD1 covers 10 bases. CDR1 SNHLY and CDR2 FYNNEI come from the germline V gene. This CDR3 region has 14 residues. V was clipped by 7 bases and J by 4 bases; unmatched bases: 6. Here the CDR3 reads CASNTDRGVYGYTF. DNA of the CDR3: TGTGCCAGCAACACGGACAGGGGGGTCTATGGCTACACCTTC.